The sample holds a few counts of the clone carrying this T cell receptor beta chain. As yet, its antigen is unknown. The sample comes from a study of T cells after yellow fever vaccination. Whole-study results and caveats: Clones from primary vaccination mostly reappeared after the booster (around 96% CD4, just over 85% CD8).

This CDR3 has 15 residues. CDR1 MGHRA and CDR2 YSYEKL come from the germline V gene. V lost 5 bases to trimming and J lost 2 bases; unmatched junction nucleotides: 8. MiXCR, run by TCRdb on the 5' RACE reads, gives a single entry per CDR3 protein. The sample records 70,000 to 80,000 distinct CDR3 sequences, under 9.5% being singletons. This chain joins TRBV4-1 and TRBJ1-2, with 7 bases that match TRBD1. Sequenced here: CD8+ T cells sorted from PBMCs, sampled 9 to 10 days after the first yellow fever vaccination. The clonotype comes from a young man who received the YFV17D yellow fever vaccine. CDR3 sequence (DNA): TGCGCCAGCAGCTTCTATCAGGGGGAGAACTATGGCTACACCTTC. It yields the protein CASSFYQGENYGYTF.